The 27 T cell receptor beta chains presented below share a single source sample, sequenced in a study of shared clonotypes between healthy human individuals. Measured with immunoSEQ multiplex PCR; TCRdb has only the in-frame clones, and not every one. This sample has some 96,000 clones; over 40% occur once, and the top ten carry about 14%. The specimen was PBMCs. These receptors were taken from a woman aged 40 to 50 in good health. Some clones in this sample may be carry-over from other donors' samples.

To note about this clone: A far larger clone is a single base away, which makes a read error likely. This specimen includes other DNA sequences encoding the same CDR3. The chain joins TRBV5-1 to TRBJ2-7, with no clear D. The CDR3 runs 13 residues. Per germline, CDR1 SGHRS and CDR2 YFSETQ. The CDR3 is CASSLADTAEQYF. The CDR3, as DNA: TGTGCCAGCAGCTTGGCCGATACAGCCGAGCAGTACTTC.

This clone showed up just a few times. The chain recombines TRBV25-1 with TRBJ2-2; D remains ambiguous. Germline CDR1 and CDR2: MGHDK and SYGVNS. V was shortened by 5 bases and J by 1 base, with 8 bases between the two germline ends. The CDR3 sequence is 14 residues long. CDR3 nucleotide sequence: TGTGCCAGCAGTCAGACGGGGAACACCGGGGAGCTGTTTTTT. Translating gives CASSQTGNTGELFF.

This clone showed up many times. This chain connects TRBV5-5 to TRBJ2-1; 12 positions agree with TRBD2. This CDR3 is built from 16 residues. Germline assignment: CDR1 SGHKS and CDR2 YYEKEE (reference sequence). With V trimmed by 4 bases and J by 3 bases, 5 bases remained unmatched. In DNA form, the CDR3 reads TGTGCCAGCAGCCTCTCGACTAGCGGGAGCTACAATGAGCAGTTCTTC. Translated, it gives CASSLSTSGSYNEQFF.

The V and J genes are TRBV5-1 and TRBJ2-2; TRBD2 matches at 12 bases. J lost 4 bases, V lost 0 bases, and 1 base had no gene match. The CDR3 extends over 16 amino acids. Germline CDR1 SGHRS, CDR2 YFSETQ. Here the CDR3 reads CASSLASGRATGELFF. For the CDR3, the DNA is TGCGCCAGCAGCTTGGCTAGCGGGAGGGCCACCGGGGAGCTGTTTTTT. The full variable domain, in which reference TRBV5-1 and TRBJ2-2 provide the parts outside the CDR3, is KAGVTQTPRYLIKTRGQQVTLSCSPISGHRSVSWYQQTPGQGLQFLFEYFSETQRNKGNFPGRFSGRQFSNSRSEMNVSTLELGDSALYLCASSLASGRATGELFFGEGSRLTVL.

About this clone: The junction differs from germline at one of its ends, possibly a read error. The genes are TRBV6-1 and TRBJ2-3; the D gene is possibly TRBD2 (6 bases). This CDR3 has 16 amino acids. Germline assignment: CDR1 MNHNS and CDR2 SASEGT. The CDR3 nucleotides read TGTGCCAGCAGGGAAGGGCTAGGCACGGGGGTTAATACGCAGTATTTT. This translates into CASREGLGTGVNTQYF.

In its sample, this clone was seen many times. J is TRBJ1-1 and V is TRBV6-5; the match to TRBD1 covers 7 bases. Germline values: CDR1 MNHEY, CDR2 SVGAGI. The CDR3 loop spans 15 amino acids. After removal of 0 bases from V and 10 bases from J, the junction contained 11 bases not matched to a gene. The CDR3, as DNA: TGTGCCAGCAGTTACTCGTTTGCAGGGGGGTCCCGAGCTTTCTTT. Its protein product is CASSYSFAGGSRAFF.

This clone was detected a few times. This chain joins TRBV18 and TRBJ2-2, with TRBD2 matching over 7 bases. Per germline, CDR1 KGHSH and CDR2 LQKENI. This CDR3 spans 17 amino acids. Germline trimming cut 1 base from V and 0 bases from J; bases unmatched to any gene: 5. The CDR3 protein is CASSPRGRDSNTGELFF. As DNA, the CDR3 is TGTGCCAGCTCACCACGGGGGAGGGACTCGAACACCGGGGAGCTGTTTTTT.

The sample holds a few counts of this clone. The rearrangement joins TRBV5-1 to TRBJ1-1; D ambiguous. Germline V lookup: CDR1 SGHRS, CDR2 YFSETQ. V was trimmed by 0 bases and J by 2 bases, leaving 8 bases between them. This CDR3 region has 14 residues. The CDR3 DNA reads TGCGCCAGCAGCTTGGGGGCCGGAAACACTGAAGCTTTCTTT. As protein: CASSLGAGNTEAFF.

The CDR3, as DNA: TGTGCCAGCAGCGCCCGCCCTGAGACCCAGTACTTC. Translation: CASSARPETQYF. This sequence joins TRBV11-2 and TRBJ2-5; D is uncertain. The CDR3 is 12 residues long. V gave up 5 bases and J gave up 5 bases, with 9 bases separating them. Germline CDR1 reads SGHAT; CDR2 reads FQNNGV.

CDR3 DNA: TGTGCCAGCAGCCAAGATGGTCTGCCTAATTCACCCCTCCACTTT. It is translated as CASSQDGLPNSPLHF. The chain is built from TRBV4-2 and TRBJ1-6, with D unclear. The CDR3 spans 15 residues. Germline CDR1 reads LGHNA; CDR2 reads YNFKEQ. V lost 0 bases, J lost 6 bases, and 9 bases lay in between.

V is TRBV7-2 and J is TRBJ1-3; D gene uncertain. There are 16 residues in the CDR3. Germline CDR1 is SGHTA and CDR2 is FQGNSA. Trimming removed 0 bases from V and 0 bases from J, with 9 bases in between. The CDR3 is CASSLARGVSGNTIYF. CDR3 nucleotide sequence: TGTGCCAGCAGCTTAGCTAGAGGCGTCTCTGGAAACACCATATATTTT.

With regard to this clone: A single base is all that separates this from a far larger clone, so a read error is likely. No conserved phenylalanine or tryptophan ends this CDR3, so it is likely a read error. The chain recombines TRBV30 with TRBJ2-7; D may be TRBD2 (5 bases). The CDR3 consists of 13 residues. The ends were cut back, 4 bases at V and 2 bases at J, with 12 bases in the middle. Germline V gene lookup returns CDR1 GTSNPN and CDR2 SVGIG (reference sequence). CDR3 sequence (DNA): TGTGCCTGGAATGCCCCGGAGGCCTACGAGCAGTACTCC. Amino acid sequence: CAWNAPEAYEQYS.

V is TRBV7-9 and J is TRBJ2-5; weak D call: TRBD2 (5 bases). The tail of the sequence fits TRBJ2-7 better, so the J call may be wrong. The CDR3 consists of 14 residues. Germline V lookup: CDR1 SEHNR, CDR2 FQNEAQ (reference sequence). Written as DNA, the CDR3 is TGTGCCAGCAGCTTCGGACTGAGTCCCTACGAGCAGTACTTC. It is translated as CASSFGLSPYEQYF.

With respect to this clone: A read error may explain this, as a much larger clone is one base away. The chain joins TRBV10-3 to TRBJ2-2, with D possibly matching TRBD2 (5 bases). Germline values: CDR1 ENHRY, CDR2 SYGVKD. This CDR3 has 12 residues. In nucleotides, the CDR3 is TGTGCCATCAGTGAAAACACCGGGGAGCCGTTTTTT. This encodes CAISENTGEPFF.

The rearrangement links TRBV29-1 to TRBJ2-5, with D tentatively TRBD2 (6 bases). The J call could be wrong; TRBJ2-7 is a better fit for the DNA end. Germline CDR1 and CDR2: SQVTM and ANQGSEA. CDR3 length: 12 amino acids. CDR3 nucleotide sequence: TGCAGCGTTGAGGAGGGGCCCTACGAGCAGTACTTC. Its translation: CSVEEGPYEQYF.

This clone showed up just a few times. This chain joins TRBV7-9 and TRBJ2-5, with a tentative D call TRBD2 (7 bases). The DNA matches TRBJ2-7 better at its end, which makes the J call doubtful. Germline-derived CDR1 and CDR2 are SEHNR and FQNEAQ (reference sequence). CDR3 size: 15 residues. The CDR3 loop reads CASSQGEGEYAEQYF. In DNA, the CDR3 is TGTGCCAGCAGCCAAGGGGAGGGGGAATACGCCGAGCAGTACTTC.

The gene calls are TRBV7-9 and TRBJ2-5; D possibly corresponds to TRBD2 (5 bases). The tail of the sequence fits TRBJ2-7 better, so the J call may be wrong. Germline V lookup: CDR1 SEHNR, CDR2 FQNEAQ (reference sequence). This CDR3 has 15 amino acids. This CDR3 is CASSLEVESPYEQYF. For the CDR3, the DNA is TGTGCCAGCAGCTTGGAGGTCGAGAGTCCCTACGAGCAGTACTTC.

This clone came up a few times. The genes are TRBV5-1 and TRBJ2-3, with D perhaps assigned TRBD1 or TRBD2 (6 bases each). The CDR3 is 14 residues long. V was cut by 9 bases and J by 2 bases, with 16 bases left in between. Germline V CDR1 and CDR2: SGHRS, YFSETQ. The CDR3 loop reads CATSSGALTDTQYF. The CDR3 region has the DNA TGCGCCACGTCCTCGGGGGCCCTCACAGATACGCAGTATTTT.

This chain links TRBV4-2 with TRBJ2-5; 7 bases match TRBD1. Trimming removed 2 bases from V and 5 bases from J; junction bases left unmatched: 8. This CDR3 has 15 amino acids. Germline V gene lookup returns CDR1 LGHNA and CDR2 YNFKEQ. The CDR3 region is CASSQSRQGGETQYF. For the CDR3, the DNA is TGTGCCAGCAGCCAATCCCGACAGGGTGGGGAGACCCAGTACTTC.

This clone was recorded at least ten times. This chain links TRBV7-3 with TRBJ2-1, with a possible D match to TRBD2 (6 bases). V was cut by 2 bases and J by 3 bases, with 14 bases left in between. The CDR3 is 16 residues long. Germline lookup yields CDR1 SGHTA and CDR2 FQGTGA. CDR3 region: CASSLRGTHLYNEQFF. Here the CDR3 DNA reads TGTGCCAGCAGCTTACGGGGGACTCACCTCTACAATGAGCAGTTCTTC.

Worth noting for this clone: Germline and junction disagree at one end, which may indicate a read error. V is TRBV5-4 and J is TRBJ1-1; TRBD1 is a possible D gene (6 bases). CDR3 length: 12 amino acids. The germline gives CDR1 SGHNT, CDR2 YYREEE (reference sequence). The CDR3 sequence: CASRQGRTEAFF. The CDR3 bases are TGCGCCAGCAGGCAGGGGCGGACTGAAGCTTTCTTT.

J is TRBJ1-4 and V is TRBV6-5; 8 nucleotides agree with TRBD1. CDR3 length: 15 amino acids. The J segment lost 6 bases and the V segment lost 2 bases, leaving 5 bases of the junction unmatched. CDR1 is MNHEY, CDR2 SVGAGI, per germline. CDR3 sequence: CASSYGTGGDEKLFF. The DNA for the CDR3 is TGTGCCAGCAGTTACGGGACAGGAGGGGATGAAAAACTGTTTTTT.

This clone was counted ten times or more. The chain recombines TRBV28 with TRBJ1-2; D not resolved. CDR1 is MDHEN and CDR2 is SYDVKM in the germline V gene. This CDR3 is built from 12 residues. V was shortened by 4 bases and J by 3 bases, with 6 bases between the two germline ends. The CDR3 sequence: CASSWSDYGYTF. In DNA form, the CDR3 reads TGTGCCAGCAGTTGGTCGGACTATGGCTACACCTTC.

The chain couples TRBV19 to TRBJ2-2; D may be TRBD2 (6 bases). Germline V gene lookup returns CDR1 LNHDA and CDR2 SQIVND (reference sequence). This CDR3 is built from 12 residues. V lost 9 bases to trimming and J lost 6 bases, with 11 bases between them. The chain's CDR3 is CASGPGAGELFF. In DNA form, the CDR3 reads TGTGCCAGCGGGCCGGGGGCCGGGGAGCTGTTTTTT. The full variable domain, with the rest looked up from reference TRBV19 and TRBJ2-2, is DGGITQSPKYLFRKEGQNVTLSCEQNLNHDAMYWYRQDPGQGLRLIYYSQIVNDFQKGDIAEGYSVSREKKESFPLTVTSAQKNPTAFYLCASGPGAGELFFGEGSRLTVL.

V and J are TRBV30 and TRBJ1-2; 7 bases line up with TRBD1. There are 13 residues in the CDR3. The ends lost 0 bases at V and 2 bases at J; junction bases unmatched: 0. Looked up from germline, CDR1 is GTSNPN and CDR2 is SVGIG (reference sequence). CDR3 sequence: CAWSVGQNYGYTF. The CDR3 DNA reads as TGTGCCTGGAGTGTGGGACAGAACTATGGCTACACCTTC.

A note on this clone: A far larger clone is one base from this, pointing to a likely read error. V and J are TRBV29-1 and TRBJ2-7; TRBD2 matches 8 bases. The germline V gene has CDR1 SQVTM and CDR2 ANQGSEA. The CDR3 covers 13 residues. J gave up 6 bases and V 1 base, and 5 bases lay outside the gene matches. CDR3 in DNA: TGCAGCGTTGAAGTTAGCGGGACCTGCGAGCAGTACTTC. Encoded protein: CSVEVSGTCEQYF.

The CDR3 sequence is CASSLASRGGEKLFF. DNA for the CDR3: TGTGCCAGCAGCTTAGCGAGCCGGGGTGGGGAAAAACTGTTTTTT. The chain combines TRBV7-9 with TRBJ1-4, with no clear D. This CDR3 comprises 15 residues. V shed 0 bases and J shed 8 bases, with 13 bases lying between them. Germline V CDR1 and CDR2: SEHNR, FQNEAQ (reference sequence).